The rows below give T cell receptor beta chains drawn from one sample of a study of monozygotic twins with cystic fibrosis. Sequencing used immunoSEQ multiplex PCR; TCRdb keeps in-frame clones, though not all of them. Counted here are over 30,000 clones, more than 55% occurring once; the ten biggest clones make up 0.75% to 0.85%. Sequences were obtained from blood. The receptors were sampled from a girl aged 5-17 years with cystic fibrosis. Both conserved end residues are part of each CDR3. Fields, in order: J gene, V gene, CDR3 protein.

J gene: TRBJ1-1
V gene: TRBV30
CDR3 protein: CAWSATGAGMANTEAFF

J gene: TRBJ2-1
V gene: TRBV29-1
CDR3 protein: CSVDGLAGAYNEQFF

J gene: TRBJ2-1
V gene: TRBV7-2
CDR3 protein: CASSLARTGALSSYNEQFF

J gene: TRBJ2-2
V gene: TRBV7-3
CDR3 protein: CASSLGAAYTGELFF

J gene: TRBJ1-4
V gene: TRBV21-1
CDR3 protein: CASSKGGIGTGGVYDEKLFF

J gene: TRBJ2-7
V gene: TRBV7-9
CDR3 protein: CASSSIQGAEQYF

J gene: TRBJ1-2
V gene: TRBV6-6
CDR3 protein: CASSLQGAPYYTF

J gene: TRBJ2-3
V gene: TRBV5-1
CDR3 protein: CASSAGLATFTDTQYF

J gene: TRBJ2-1
V gene: TRBV5-1
CDR3 protein: CASSFSGGSPYNEQFF

J gene: TRBJ1-2
V gene: TRBV18
CDR3 protein: CASSRHGREANYGYTF

J gene: TRBJ1-5
V gene: TRBV4-1
CDR3 protein: CASSQVNRGSNQPQHF

J gene: TRBJ2-4
V gene: TRBV18
CDR3 protein: CASSPGSPKNIQYF

J gene: TRBJ2-1
V gene: TRBV4-3
CDR3 protein: CASSQGPYNEQFF

J gene: TRBJ1-2
V gene: TRBV5-4
CDR3 protein: CASSLSRISNYGYTF

J gene: TRBJ2-1
V gene: TRBV10-3
CDR3 protein: CAKNGASGPPLSSYNEQFF

J gene: TRBJ2-3
V gene: TRBV5-1
CDR3 protein: CASSLEGGQGPTDTQYF

J gene: TRBJ1-5
V gene: TRBV5-1
CDR3 protein: CASSSPLEGQGRNQPQHF

J gene: TRBJ1-1
V gene: TRBV19
CDR3 protein: CASSPDRVSDTEAFF

J gene: TRBJ1-1
V gene: TRBV27
CDR3 protein: CASSLSRSPVEAFF

J gene: TRBJ2-1
V gene: TRBV5-4
CDR3 protein: CASSSVGPSGGSYNEQFF

J gene: TRBJ2-5
V gene: TRBV5-1
CDR3 protein: CASSLAGPQETQYF

J gene: TRBJ2-7
V gene: TRBV27
CDR3 protein: CASSPIRQGIYEQYF

J gene: TRBJ1-2
V gene: TRBV10-3
CDR3 protein: CAISFGARGYTF

J gene: TRBJ2-3
V gene: TRBV27
CDR3 protein: CASTPFGSGTDTQYF

J gene: TRBJ2-7
V gene: TRBV5-6
CDR3 protein: CASSLVGSSYEQYF

J gene: TRBJ2-1
V gene: TRBV29-1
CDR3 protein: CSATSPLVNEQFF

J gene: TRBJ1-2
V gene: TRBV6-5
CDR3 protein: CASSYGSTGGVGGYTF

J gene: TRBJ2-1
V gene: TRBV4-3
CDR3 protein: CASSPLRSSSYNEQFF

J gene: TRBJ2-1
V gene: TRBV7-2
CDR3 protein: CASSTPGGGEQFF